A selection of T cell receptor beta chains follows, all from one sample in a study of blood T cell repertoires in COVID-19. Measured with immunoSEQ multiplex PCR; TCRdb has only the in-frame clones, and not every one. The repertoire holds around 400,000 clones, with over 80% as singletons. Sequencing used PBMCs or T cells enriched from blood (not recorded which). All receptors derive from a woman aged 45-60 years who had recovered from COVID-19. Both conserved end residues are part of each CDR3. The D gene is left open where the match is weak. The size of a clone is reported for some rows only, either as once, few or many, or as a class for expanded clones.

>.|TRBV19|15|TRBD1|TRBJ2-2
CASRGQGYDTGELFF
TGTGCCAGTAGGGGACAGGGTTATGACACCGGGGAGCTGTTTTTT
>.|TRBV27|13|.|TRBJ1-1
CASSLTPGTEAFF
TGTGCCAGCAGTTTAACACCGGGGACTGAAGCTTTCTTT
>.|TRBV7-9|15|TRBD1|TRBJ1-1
CASSLGQGSNTEAFF
TGTGCCAGCAGCCTGGGACAGGGGTCGAACACTGAAGCTTTCTTT
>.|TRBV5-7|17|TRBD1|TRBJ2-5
CASSHSGQGTKEETQYF
TGTGCCAGCAGCCATTCGGGACAGGGCACGAAGGAAGAGACCCAGTACTTC
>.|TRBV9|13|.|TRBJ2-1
CASSPEVARGQFF
TGTGCCAGCAGCCCGGAAGTCGCCAGGGGGCAGTTCTTC
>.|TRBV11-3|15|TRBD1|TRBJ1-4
CASSFGTAFNEKLFF
TGTGCCAGCAGCTTCGGGACAGCATTTAATGAAAAACTGTTTTTT
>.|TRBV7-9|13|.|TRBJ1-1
CASSASTNTEAFF
TGTGCCAGCAGCGCGAGTACGAACACTGAAGCTTTCTTT
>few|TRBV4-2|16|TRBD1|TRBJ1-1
CASSLGSGGRNTEAFF
TGTGCCAGCAGCCTTGGCTCAGGGGGTAGGAACACTGAAGCTTTCTTT
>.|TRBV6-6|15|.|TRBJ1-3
CASSPREISGNTIYF
TGTGCCAGCAGTCCTCGGGAGATCTCTGGAAACACCATATATTTT
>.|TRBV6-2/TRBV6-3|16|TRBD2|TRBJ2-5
CASSYGGLAASETQYF
TGTGCCAGCAGTTACGGGGGACTAGCGGCGTCGGAGACCCAGTACTTC
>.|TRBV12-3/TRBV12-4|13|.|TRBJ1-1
CASSLSGVPEAFF
TGTGCCAGCAGTTTATCGGGAGTACCTGAAGCTTTCTTT
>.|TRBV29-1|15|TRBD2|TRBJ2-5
CSVENGGGRGETQYF
TGCAGCGTTGAAAATGGCGGGGGGCGCGGGGAGACCCAGTACTTC
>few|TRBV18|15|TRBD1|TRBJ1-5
CASSSTTGGNQPQHF
TGTGCCAGCTCATCAACAACAGGGGGAAATCAGCCCCAGCATTTT
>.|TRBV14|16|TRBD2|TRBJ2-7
CASSEMGTSETYEQYF
TGTGCCAGCAGCGAGATGGGGACTAGCGAGACCTACGAGCAGTACTTC
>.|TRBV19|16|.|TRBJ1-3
CASSIGKGFSGNTIYF
TGTGCCAGTAGTATAGGAAAGGGGTTTTCTGGAAACACCATATATTTT
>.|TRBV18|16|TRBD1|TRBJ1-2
CASSPPGQGAKDGYTF
TGTGCCAGCTCACCACCGGGACAGGGGGCAAAAGATGGCTACACCTTC